This T cell receptor (beta chain) comes out of a study of blood T cell repertoires in COVID-19. The wider study: PBMCs, B-cell-depleted T cells, or T cells were the source of the cDNA or gDNA that made up the material.

Generated by immunoSEQ multiplex PCR, the TCRdb table keeps only in-frame clones and is missing some. The sample lists over 250,000 clones, roughly 86% seen once, with roughly 0.8% in the top ten. The sequenced sample consisted of peripheral blood. The origin of this receptor is a woman between 25 and 40 years old with acute or convalescent COVID-19.

The CDR3 region is CASSIGGLAGASPTDTQYF. The CDR3 nucleotides are TGTGCCAGTAGTATAGGGGGACTAGCGGGAGCTAGTCCCACAGATACGCAGTATTTT. J is TRBJ2-3 and V is TRBV19; 14 bases fit TRBD2. V lost 1 base to trimming and J lost 2 bases; unmatched junction nucleotides: 8. In germline, CDR1 is LNHDA, CDR2 SQIVND (reference sequence). CDR3 length: 19 amino acids.